This T cell receptor beta chain was sequenced in a study of OX40 agonist ivuxolimab in advanced cancers. Clones were read by immunoSEQ multiplex PCR, and TCRdb kept only the in-frame ones, dropping some. The sample shows around 26,000 clones, roughly 90% of them seen only once. Blood sampling took place at baseline, cycle 4 day 1, and cycle 7 day 1. About this clone: Its antigen is currently unknown.

V shed 2 bases and J shed 6 bases, with 4 bases lying between them. The CDR3 covers 12 residues. Germline V gives CDR1 SGHTA, CDR2 FQGTGA. General study points: Expanded clones belonging to CD8+ T cells outnumbered, on average, those of CD4+. At doses 0.1 to 3.0 mg/kg, CD4+ and CD8+ clones expanded. Patients who responded partially at 0.1-3.0 mg/kg showed clonal expansion ranking among the lowest.

The sequenced sample was CD4+ or CD8+ T cells sorted from blood, obtained in a trial of the OX40 agonist ivuxolimab. This receptor was obtained from an adult with an advanced solid tumor such as melanoma, head and neck, liver or kidney cancer. The chain employs TRBV7-3 and TRBJ2-2; D gene uncertain. The CDR3 region is CASSLGAGELFF. The CDR3 DNA is TGTGCCAGCAGCTTAGGGGCCGGGGAGCTGTTTTTT. Variable domain in full (rest from reference TRBV7-3 and TRBJ2-2): GAGVSQTPSNKVTEKGKYVELRCDPISGHTALYWYRQSLGQGPEFLIYFQGTGAADDSGLPNDRFFAVRPEGSVSTLKIQRTERGDSAVYLCASSLGAGELFFGEGSRLTVL.